This is a list of T cell receptor beta chains from one sample in a study of CD8+CD57+ T cells in acquired aplastic anemia. TCRdb itself ran the reads through MiXCR, one entry per CDR3 protein. The data hold around 500,000 distinct CDR3 sequences, with roughly a third observed a single time. Sequencing was carried out using sorted CD4+, CD8+, or CD8+CD57+ T cells (not recorded which) from PBMCs. Receptors were obtained from a human donor with aplastic anemia. CDR3s include the opening cysteine and the closing phenylalanine or tryptophan. The D gene is left open where the match is weak. Size tells how often a clone was seen (once, few, many) or the class of an expanded clone, and some rows leave it out.

D gene: .
V gene: TRBV2
clone size: .
J gene: TRBJ2-5
CDR3 DNA: TGTGCCAGTAGCAGGGACGGAACCCAAGAGACCCAGTACTTC
CDR3 protein: CASSRDGTQETQYF

D gene: TRBD1
V gene: TRBV5-4
clone size: .
J gene: TRBJ2-7
CDR3 DNA: TGTGCCAGCAGCTCCGCCGGGACAGGGGGTTTTCGTCCGTACGAGCAGTACTTC
CDR3 protein: CASSSAGTGGFRPYEQYF

D gene: TRBD1
V gene: TRBV20-1
clone size: .
J gene: TRBJ2-4
CDR3 DNA: TGCAGTGCTAGAGAGGACAGGGGGTACATTCAGTACTTC
CDR3 protein: CSAREDRGYIQYF

D gene: TRBD1
V gene: TRBV20-1
clone size: .
J gene: TRBJ1-5
CDR3 DNA: TGCAGTGCTAGAGATGTGACAGGGAAGGGCAGCAATCGGCCCCAGCATTTT
CDR3 protein: CSARDVTGKGSNRPQHF

D gene: .
V gene: TRBV12-3/TRBV12-4
clone size: .
J gene: TRBJ1-5
CDR3 DNA: TGTGCCAGCAGTTTAGAGGTCAAATGGTCGCCCCAGCATTTT
CDR3 protein: CASSLEVKWSPQHF

D gene: TRBD1
V gene: TRBV5-1
clone size: few
J gene: TRBJ1-3
CDR3 DNA: TGCGCCAGCAGCTTGTTGGGGACAGGGGGCACGGACACCATATATTTT
CDR3 protein: CASSLLGTGGTDTIYF

D gene: TRBD2
V gene: TRBV20-1
clone size: few
J gene: TRBJ2-1
CDR3 DNA: TGCAGTGCTTTACTAGCGGCCGGGGGAGAGCAGTTCTTC
CDR3 protein: CSALLAAGGEQFF

D gene: TRBD1
V gene: TRBV20-1
clone size: .
J gene: TRBJ1-5
CDR3 DNA: TGCAGTGCTAGAGGCCCTGGACAGGGGGCTAATCAGCCCCAGCATTTT
CDR3 protein: CSARGPGQGANQPQHF

D gene: TRBD2
V gene: TRBV20-1
clone size: many
J gene: TRBJ2-3
CDR3 DNA: TGCAGTGCGGAACGACTAGCTTGGACGCAGTATTTT
CDR3 protein: CSAERLAWTQYF

D gene: TRBD2
V gene: TRBV7-6
clone size: many
J gene: TRBJ2-7
CDR3 DNA: TGTGCCAGCAGCTTAGGGAGCGGGAGGGGCTACGAGCAGTACTTC
CDR3 protein: CASSLGSGRGYEQYF

D gene: .
V gene: TRBV29-1
clone size: .
J gene: TRBJ1-5
CDR3 DNA: TGCAGCGTTGATGCGCCAAATCAGCCCCAGCATTTT
CDR3 protein: CSVDAPNQPQHF

D gene: .
V gene: TRBV29-1
clone size: many
J gene: TRBJ1-4
CDR3 DNA: TGCAGCGTTCAAGGGTGGGCTAATGAAAAACTGTTTTTT
CDR3 protein: CSVQGWANEKLFF

D gene: .
V gene: TRBV5-1
clone size: few
J gene: TRBJ1-1
CDR3 DNA: TGCGCCAGCAGCAGGGGTTCAACGGACACTGAAGCTTTCTTT
CDR3 protein: CASSRGSTDTEAFF

D gene: .
V gene: TRBV6-1
clone size: few
J gene: TRBJ1-3
CDR3 DNA: TGTGCCAGCAGGGTTTCGGCTGGAAACACCATATATTTT
CDR3 protein: CASRVSAGNTIYF

D gene: TRBD2
V gene: TRBV7-7
clone size: few
J gene: TRBJ2-7
CDR3 DNA: TGTGCCAGCAGCCAAGGTGGACTAGCGGCCTCCTACGAGCAGTACTTC
CDR3 protein: CASSQGGLAASYEQYF

D gene: .
V gene: TRBV11-2
clone size: .
J gene: TRBJ1-3
CDR3 DNA: TGTGCCAGCAGCTTAGTTTCTACAGGCTCTGGAAACACCATATATTTT
CDR3 protein: CASSLVSTGSGNTIYF

D gene: .
V gene: TRBV20-1
clone size: many
J gene: TRBJ1-1
CDR3 DNA: TGCAGTGCTAGGGGACTGACTATGGGTGAAGCTTTCTTT
CDR3 protein: CSARGLTMGEAFF

D gene: .
V gene: TRBV29-1
clone size: many
J gene: TRBJ2-1
CDR3 DNA: TGCAGCGTTGCGAGCGGCTCCTACAATGAGCAGTTCTTC
CDR3 protein: CSVASGSYNEQFF

D gene: TRBD2
V gene: TRBV10-2
clone size: .
J gene: TRBJ2-7
CDR3 DNA: TGTGCCAGCAGGATAACCACCGCGGGGGGGCTGTACGAGCAGTACTTC
CDR3 protein: CASRITTAGGLYEQYF

D gene: TRBD2
V gene: TRBV4-1
clone size: .
J gene: TRBJ2-7
CDR3 DNA: TGCGCCAGCAGCCAAGACCCCAGCGGGAATAGGATTTCCTTCTCCTACGAGCAGTACTTC
CDR3 protein: CASSQDPSGNRISFSYEQYF

D gene: .
V gene: TRBV7-6
clone size: many
J gene: TRBJ1-2
CDR3 DNA: TGTGCCAGCAGCCCACCCAGGCCAGGGGCATATGGCTACACCTTC
CDR3 protein: CASSPPRPGAYGYTF

D gene: TRBD1
V gene: TRBV2
clone size: few
J gene: TRBJ1-4
CDR3 DNA: TGTGCCAGCAGCGGAGGGACAGGGCCTGAGAAGAAACTGTTTTTT
CDR3 protein: CASSGGTGPEKKLFF

D gene: TRBD1
V gene: TRBV20-1
clone size: .
J gene: TRBJ1-2
CDR3 DNA: TGCAGTGCCCCCCCCCAGGGGGCGACCGCTAACTATGGCTACACCTTC
CDR3 protein: CSAPPQGATANYGYTF

D gene: .
V gene: TRBV11-2
clone size: .
J gene: TRBJ2-2
CDR3 DNA: TGTGCCAGCAGCTTACGCGTTAACACCGGGGAGCTGTTTTTT
CDR3 protein: CASSLRVNTGELFF

D gene: TRBD1
V gene: TRBV10-1
clone size: many
J gene: TRBJ1-1
CDR3 DNA: TGCGCCAGCAGTGACGCCGGGACAGGGAGGAACACTGAAGCTTTCTTT
CDR3 protein: CASSDAGTGRNTEAFF

D gene: TRBD1
V gene: TRBV19
clone size: many
J gene: TRBJ2-5
CDR3 DNA: TGTGCCAGTAGTATAATGGGACAGCAAGAGACCCAGTACTTC
CDR3 protein: CASSIMGQQETQYF

D gene: .
V gene: TRBV7-2
clone size: few
J gene: TRBJ2-1
CDR3 DNA: TGTGCCAGCAGTTTCCGCGGGGTCCGCTCCTACAATGAGCAGTTCTTC
CDR3 protein: CASSFRGVRSYNEQFF

D gene: .
V gene: TRBV24-1
clone size: .
J gene: TRBJ2-2
CDR3 DNA: TGTGCCACCAGTGATACCCGGGCCCTTTACGGTGAGCTGTTTTTT
CDR3 protein: CATSDTRALYGELFF

D gene: .
V gene: TRBV5-1
clone size: .
J gene: TRBJ1-6
CDR3 DNA: TGCGCCAGCAGCGTCGCCCCGACGAGCTCCTATAATTCACCCCTCCACTTT
CDR3 protein: CASSVAPTSSYNSPLHF

D gene: .
V gene: TRBV5-1
clone size: .
J gene: TRBJ1-1
CDR3 DNA: TGCGCCAGCAGCTCGGGGACATCGAACACTGAAGCTTTCTTT
CDR3 protein: CASSSGTSNTEAFF

D gene: TRBD1
V gene: TRBV7-9
clone size: .
J gene: TRBJ2-5
CDR3 DNA: TGTGCCAGCAGCTTAGGGGGACAGGATTTAGAGACCCAGTACTTC
CDR3 protein: CASSLGGQDLETQYF

D gene: TRBD1
V gene: TRBV7-2
clone size: once
J gene: TRBJ2-7
CDR3 DNA: TGTGCCAGCAGCTTCGCAGGGGGCTTCGGGCAGTACTTC
CDR3 protein: CASSFAGGFGQYF

D gene: TRBD2
V gene: TRBV30
clone size: few
J gene: TRBJ2-1
CDR3 DNA: TGTGCCTGGAGTAGAGTAGCGGGAGGTGTTTACAATGAGCAGTTCTTC
CDR3 protein: CAWSRVAGGVYNEQFF

D gene: TRBD1
V gene: TRBV11-2
clone size: .
J gene: TRBJ2-7
CDR3 DNA: TGTGCCAGCAGCTTAGTCTCCAGGGGGCGCTCCTACGAGCAGTACTTC
CDR3 protein: CASSLVSRGRSYEQYF

D gene: .
V gene: TRBV15
clone size: .
J gene: TRBJ2-7
CDR3 DNA: TGTGCCACTTTTTCCAGCGGCAGCTCCTACGAGCAGTACTTC
CDR3 protein: CATFSSGSSYEQYF

D gene: .
V gene: TRBV10-3
clone size: few
J gene: TRBJ2-3
CDR3 DNA: TGTGCCATCAGACCTATGGGGGGATTGGGAGATACGCAGTATTTT
CDR3 protein: CAIRPMGGLGDTQYF

D gene: .
V gene: TRBV24-1
clone size: .
J gene: TRBJ2-7
CDR3 DNA: TGTGCCACCAGTGATTCCGTTCCCTACGAGCGGTACTTC
CDR3 protein: CATSDSVPYERYF

D gene: .
V gene: TRBV12-3/TRBV12-4
clone size: many
J gene: TRBJ2-7
CDR3 DNA: TGTGCCAGCACCAACTTCTACGAGCAGTACTTC
CDR3 protein: CASTNFYEQYF

D gene: TRBD1
V gene: TRBV10-3
clone size: many
J gene: TRBJ2-3
CDR3 DNA: TGTGCCATCAGTGACCTGACAGGGAGCACAGATACGCAGTATTTT
CDR3 protein: CAISDLTGSTDTQYF

D gene: TRBD1
V gene: TRBV5-1
clone size: .
J gene: TRBJ2-7
CDR3 DNA: TGCGCCAGCAGCCACACAGGGGGCGCGATCCCCTCCGAGCAGTACTTC
CDR3 protein: CASSHTGGAIPSEQYF

D gene: TRBD2
V gene: TRBV15
clone size: .
J gene: TRBJ2-5
CDR3 DNA: TGTGCCACCAGCAGCGAGGGGACTAGCGGCCAAGAGACCCAGTACTTC
CDR3 protein: CATSSEGTSGQETQYF

D gene: .
V gene: TRBV7-9
clone size: .
J gene: TRBJ1-4
CDR3 DNA: TGTGCCAGCAGCCGGAGCGGCAGGGAGAATGAAAAACTGTTTTTT
CDR3 protein: CASSRSGRENEKLFF

D gene: .
V gene: TRBV20-1
clone size: many
J gene: TRBJ2-7
CDR3 DNA: TGCAGTGCTAGAGGTCCCGTATCCTACGAGCAGTACTTC
CDR3 protein: CSARGPVSYEQYF

D gene: .
V gene: TRBV20-1
clone size: few
J gene: TRBJ1-6
CDR3 DNA: TGCAGTGCTATACAGTATAATTCACCCCTCCACTTT
CDR3 protein: CSAIQYNSPLHF

D gene: .
V gene: TRBV5-4
clone size: .
J gene: TRBJ2-3
CDR3 DNA: TGTGCCAGCAGCTTGAGACCACGGATCGACACAGATACGCAGTATTTT
CDR3 protein: CASSLRPRIDTDTQYF

D gene: TRBD1
V gene: TRBV20-1
clone size: many
J gene: TRBJ2-7
CDR3 DNA: TGCAGTGCCCTGCCCGGGACAGGGAATACCGAGCAGTACTTC
CDR3 protein: CSALPGTGNTEQYF

D gene: TRBD1
V gene: TRBV7-2
clone size: many
J gene: TRBJ1-2
CDR3 DNA: TGTGCCAGCAGCTTAGTGACAGGGGGTCGTGGCTACACCTTC
CDR3 protein: CASSLVTGGRGYTF

D gene: TRBD2
V gene: TRBV2
clone size: many
J gene: TRBJ2-7
CDR3 DNA: TGTGCCAGCAAGAGGGGACTAGCGGGAGGGCTGGTCGAGCAGTACTTC
CDR3 protein: CASKRGLAGGLVEQYF

D gene: .
V gene: TRBV6-2/TRBV6-3
clone size: .
J gene: TRBJ1-2
CDR3 DNA: TGTGCCAGCAGTTACTTCTGGGAATCATACTATGGCTACACCTTC
CDR3 protein: CASSYFWESYYGYTF

D gene: .
V gene: TRBV5-6
clone size: .
J gene: TRBJ1-1
CDR3 DNA: TGTGCCAGCAGTACCGGGGGTGTGGGGACTGAAGCTTTCTTT
CDR3 protein: CASSTGGVGTEAFF

D gene: .
V gene: TRBV6-5
clone size: few
J gene: TRBJ2-6
CDR3 DNA: TGTGCCAGCAGTTACAAAGGCCCTGGGGCCAACGTCCTGACTTTC
CDR3 protein: CASSYKGPGANVLTF

D gene: TRBD1
V gene: TRBV15
clone size: few
J gene: TRBJ2-5
CDR3 DNA: TGTGCCACCAGCAAGGACAGGGAAGAGACCCAGTACTTC
CDR3 protein: CATSKDREETQYF

D gene: .
V gene: TRBV29-1
clone size: .
J gene: TRBJ2-6
CDR3 DNA: TGCAGCGTAGGGCAGGGAATCCCCAACGTCCTGACTTTC
CDR3 protein: CSVGQGIPNVLTF

D gene: .
V gene: TRBV5-1
clone size: .
J gene: TRBJ1-2
CDR3 DNA: TGCGCCAGCAGCTTCTCCTCGGGACTTATCCTATCGGGCGGCTACACCTTC
CDR3 protein: CASSFSSGLILSGGYTF